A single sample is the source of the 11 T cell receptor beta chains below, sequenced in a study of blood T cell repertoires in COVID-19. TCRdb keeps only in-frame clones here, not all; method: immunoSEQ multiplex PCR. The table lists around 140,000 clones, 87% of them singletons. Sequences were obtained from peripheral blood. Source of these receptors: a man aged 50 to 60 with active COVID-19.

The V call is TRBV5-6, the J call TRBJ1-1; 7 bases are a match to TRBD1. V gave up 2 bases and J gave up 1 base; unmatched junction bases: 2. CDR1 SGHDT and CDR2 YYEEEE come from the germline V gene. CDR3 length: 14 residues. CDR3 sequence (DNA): TGTGCCAGCAGCTTAGGACAGGCGAACACTGAAGCTTTCTTT. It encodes CASSLGQANTEAFF.

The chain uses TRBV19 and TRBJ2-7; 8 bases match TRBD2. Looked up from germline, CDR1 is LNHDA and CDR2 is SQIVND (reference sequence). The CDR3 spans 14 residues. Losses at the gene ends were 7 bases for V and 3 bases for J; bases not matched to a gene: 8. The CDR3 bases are TGTGCCAGTATTGCGGGGGGACTAAACTACGAGCAGTACTTC. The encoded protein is CASIAGGLNYEQYF.

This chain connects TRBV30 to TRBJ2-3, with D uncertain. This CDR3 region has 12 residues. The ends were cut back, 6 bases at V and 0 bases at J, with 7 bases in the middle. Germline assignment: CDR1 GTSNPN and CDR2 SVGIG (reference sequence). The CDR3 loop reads CACATSTDTQYF. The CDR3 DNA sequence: TGTGCCTGTGCAACTAGCACAGATACGCAGTATTTT.

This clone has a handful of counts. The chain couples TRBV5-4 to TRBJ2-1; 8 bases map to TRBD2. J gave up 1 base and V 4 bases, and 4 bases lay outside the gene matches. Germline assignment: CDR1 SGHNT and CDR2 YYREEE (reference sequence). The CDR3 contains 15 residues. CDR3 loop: CASSPSGGSYNEQFF. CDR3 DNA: TGTGCCAGCAGCCCCTCGGGGGGGTCCTACAATGAGCAGTTCTTC.

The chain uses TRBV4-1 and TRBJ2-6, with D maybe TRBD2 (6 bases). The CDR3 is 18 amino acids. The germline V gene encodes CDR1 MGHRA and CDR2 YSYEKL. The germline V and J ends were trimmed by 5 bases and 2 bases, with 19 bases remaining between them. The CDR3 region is CASSEGPGGVAGANVLTF. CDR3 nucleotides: TGCGCCAGCAGCGAAGGTCCCGGAGGGGTAGCTGGGGCCAACGTCCTGACTTTC.

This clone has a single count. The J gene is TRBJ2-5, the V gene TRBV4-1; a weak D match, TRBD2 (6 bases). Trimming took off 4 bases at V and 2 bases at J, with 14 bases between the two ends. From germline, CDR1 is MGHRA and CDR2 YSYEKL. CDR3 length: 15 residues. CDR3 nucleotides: TGCGCCAGCAGCCGGGTGGGGGGAATACAAGAGACCCAGTACTTC. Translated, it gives CASSRVGGIQETQYF.

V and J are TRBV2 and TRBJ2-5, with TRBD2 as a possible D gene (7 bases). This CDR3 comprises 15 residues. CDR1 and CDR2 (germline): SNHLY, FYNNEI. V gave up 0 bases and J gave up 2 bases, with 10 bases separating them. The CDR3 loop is CASSEAGGPQETQYF. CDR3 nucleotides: TGTGCCAGCAGTGAAGCGGGGGGGCCTCAAGAGACCCAGTACTTC.

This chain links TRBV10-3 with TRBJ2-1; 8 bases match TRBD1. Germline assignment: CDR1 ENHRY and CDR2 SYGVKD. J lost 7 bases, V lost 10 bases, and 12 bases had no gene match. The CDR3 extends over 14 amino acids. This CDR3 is CATEEDRVVNEQFF. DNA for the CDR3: TGTGCCACAGAGGAGGACAGGGTCGTAAATGAGCAGTTCTTC.

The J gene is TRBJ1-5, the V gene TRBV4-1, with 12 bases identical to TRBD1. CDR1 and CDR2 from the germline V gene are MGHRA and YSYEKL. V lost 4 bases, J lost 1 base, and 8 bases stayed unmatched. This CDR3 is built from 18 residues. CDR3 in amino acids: CASSPGTGGRWSNQPQHF. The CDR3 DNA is TGCGCCAGCAGCCCCGGGACAGGGGGCAGGTGGAGCAATCAGCCCCAGCATTTT.

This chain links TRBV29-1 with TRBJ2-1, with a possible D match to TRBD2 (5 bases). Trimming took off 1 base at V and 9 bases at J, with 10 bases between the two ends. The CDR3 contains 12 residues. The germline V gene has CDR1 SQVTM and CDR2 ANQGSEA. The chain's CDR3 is CSVEVTRGEQFF. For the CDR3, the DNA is TGCAGCGTTGAAGTTACTAGAGGTGAGCAGTTCTTC.

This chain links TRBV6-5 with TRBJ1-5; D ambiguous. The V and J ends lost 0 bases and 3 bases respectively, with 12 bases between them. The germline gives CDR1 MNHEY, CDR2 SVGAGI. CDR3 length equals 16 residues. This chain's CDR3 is CASSYSVNSPNQPQHF. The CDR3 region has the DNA TGTGCCAGCAGTTACTCGGTAAACTCTCCCAATCAGCCCCAGCATTTT.